One and the same sample provided the 21 T cell receptor beta chains below, sequenced in a study of monozygotic twins with inflammatory bowel disease (dated by TCRdb to the late 2010s). Libraries came from 5' RACE. Sequencing was carried out with an Illumina HiSeq 2500. Once TCRdb had reprocessed the reads, it stored one entry per CDR3 protein sequence and supplied no DNA. The data table for this sample lists some 400,000 distinct CDR3 sequences. The top ten clones comprise 2.4% of the sample. Sequenced material: blood. The receptor source for this set is a human donor with ulcerative colitis or Crohn's disease, or a healthy co-twin of an affected twin (not recorded which).

CDR3 amino acids: CASSLRTSGASNTGELFF. The chain has TRBV11-1 and TRBJ2-2; the TCRdb call, TRBD2, lacks DNA for checking. The CDR3 sequence is 18 residues long. The germline V gene has CDR1 SGHAT and CDR2 FQDESV (reference sequence).

The chain is built from TRBV20-1 and TRBJ2-3. Germline V gene data show CDR1 as DFQATT and CDR2 as SNEGSKA (reference sequence). This CDR3 spans 14 amino acids. The CDR3 is CSARDRTSTDTQNF.

The chain uses TRBV7-3 and TRBJ2-1; TCRdb's D gene call, TRBD2, goes unchecked for lack of DNA. Germline values: CDR1 SGHTA, CDR2 FQGTGA. This CDR3 has 15 amino acids. The CDR3 sequence is CASSSGLAGTHEQFF.

The chain has TRBV5-1 and TRBJ2-6. In germline, CDR1 is SGHRS, CDR2 YFSETQ. This CDR3 spans 11 amino acids. CDR3: CASSNRSVLTF.

The chain carries TRBV29-1 and TRBJ2-7; as DNA is missing, the TRBD1 call by TCRdb cannot be tested. This CDR3 has 15 amino acids. CDR1 and CDR2 from the germline V gene are SQVTM and ANQGSEA. The chain's CDR3 is CSVAPRPGISYEQYF.

The rearrangement links TRBV6-1 to TRBJ1-1. Germline CDR1 reads MNHNS; CDR2 reads SASEGT. CDR3 size: 12 residues. The CDR3 loop is CASSSLRTEAFF.

The chain carries TRBV6-2 or TRBV6-3 and TRBJ2-1. The CDR3 consists of 13 residues. Germline values: CDR1 MNHEY, CDR2 SVGEGT. This chain's CDR3 is CASSPDWDNEQFF.

The chain recombines TRBV7-9 with TRBJ1-3; the D call from TCRdb, TRBD1, cannot be confirmed without DNA. CDR1 and CDR2 (germline): SEHNR, FQNEAQ (reference sequence). The CDR3 has 15 residues. CDR3 sequence reads: CASTWGQGAGNTIYF.

V usage is TRBV7-3 and J usage is TRBJ2-3; TCRdb returns TRBD2, unconfirmable since there is no DNA. This CDR3 region has 18 residues. CDR1 is SGHTA, CDR2 FQGTGA, per germline. CDR3: CASSLGGRGLTSTDTQYF.

The J gene is TRBJ2-3, the V gene TRBV12-3 or TRBV12-4; TCRdb lists TRBD2, though no DNA is available to test this call. This CDR3 is built from 16 residues. This chain's CDR3 is CASRPSSGDRTDTQYF.

This rearrangement joins TRBV25-1 to TRBJ1-5; TCRdb returns TRBD1, unconfirmable since there is no DNA. Germline values: CDR1 MGHDK, CDR2 SYGVNS. The CDR3 is made up of 14 amino acids. The CDR3 spells CASQPTGSNQPQHF.

The chain carries TRBV4-1 and TRBJ1-5; TCRdb's assignment of TRBD1 cannot be checked, as there is no DNA. There are 15 residues in the CDR3. Per germline, CDR1 MGHRA and CDR2 YSYEKL. The CDR3 is CASSQDIGGHQPQHF.

This chain uses TRBV3-1 with TRBJ2-2. The CDR3 length is 14 residues. CDR1 is LGHDT and CDR2 is YNNKEL in the germline V gene (reference sequence). CDR3 residues: CASSLPRLPGELFF. Complete variable domain (other parts from reference TRBV3-1 and TRBJ2-2): DTAVSQTPKYLVTQMGNDKSIKCEQNLGHDTMYWYKQDSKKFLKIMFSYNNKELIINETVPNRFSPKSPDKAHLNLHINSLELGDSAVYFCASSLPRLPGELFFGEGSRLTVL.

The chain links TRBV7-2 to TRBJ2-7; TCRdb gives TRBD1 as the D gene, but with no DNA this cannot be confirmed. The CDR3 has 15 amino acids. Germline assignment: CDR1 SGHTA and CDR2 FQGNSA. CDR3 in amino acids: CASSSDRTASYEQYF.

This chain joins TRBV4-3 and TRBJ2-7; the D call from TCRdb, TRBD2, cannot be confirmed without DNA. This CDR3 has 14 residues. Looked up from germline, CDR1 is LGHNA and CDR2 is YSLEER. The CDR3 protein is CASSQARASYEQYF.

V usage is TRBV5-1 and J usage is TRBJ2-1; TCRdb reports TRBD1, a call that lacks DNA to check it against. There are 14 residues in the CDR3. Germline lookup yields CDR1 SGHRS and CDR2 YFSETQ. The CDR3 protein is CASSLRGEYNEQFF. Full variable domain (rest looked up from reference TRBV5-1 and TRBJ2-1): KAGVTQTPRYLIKTRGQQVTLSCSPISGHRSVSWYQQTPGQGLQFLFEYFSETQRNKGNFPGRFSGRQFSNSRSEMNVSTLELGDSALYLCASSLRGEYNEQFFGPGTRLTVL.

The rearrangement uses TRBV12-3 or TRBV12-4 and TRBJ1-5. This CDR3 has 15 amino acids. The CDR3 is CASSLGVDSNQPQHF.

The J gene is TRBJ1-5, the V gene TRBV7-6. The CDR3 runs to 16 residues. Germline V gene lookup returns CDR1 SGHVS and CDR2 FNYEAQ. The CDR3 reads CASSTGNGGTNQPQHF. The full variable domain, in which reference TRBV7-6 and TRBJ1-5 provide the parts outside the CDR3, is GAGVSQSPRYKVTKRGQDVALRCDPISGHVSLYWYRQALGQGPEFLTYFNYEAQQDKSGLPNDRFSAERPEGSISTLTIQRTEQRDSAMYRCASSTGNGGTNQPQHFGDGTRLSIL.

The chain joins TRBV5-4 to TRBJ2-7; TCRdb picks TRBD1, but there is no DNA to check that call. Per the germline V gene, CDR1 is SGHNT and CDR2 is YYREEE (reference sequence). The CDR3 runs 14 residues. The chain's CDR3 is CASSGDRIYPLEYF.

This chain links TRBV5-6 with TRBJ1-2; the TRBD1 assignment by TCRdb is unverifiable without DNA. This CDR3 is built from 17 residues. From germline, CDR1 is SGHDT and CDR2 YYEEEE. The CDR3 spells CASSSPTGQKIDYGYTF.

The chain recombines TRBV10-3 with TRBJ2-7; TCRdb picks TRBD1, but there is no DNA to check that call. Germline V gene sequence: CDR1 ENHRY, CDR2 SYGVKD. The CDR3 consists of 13 residues. CDR3 amino acids: CAIRGGGDYEQYF.